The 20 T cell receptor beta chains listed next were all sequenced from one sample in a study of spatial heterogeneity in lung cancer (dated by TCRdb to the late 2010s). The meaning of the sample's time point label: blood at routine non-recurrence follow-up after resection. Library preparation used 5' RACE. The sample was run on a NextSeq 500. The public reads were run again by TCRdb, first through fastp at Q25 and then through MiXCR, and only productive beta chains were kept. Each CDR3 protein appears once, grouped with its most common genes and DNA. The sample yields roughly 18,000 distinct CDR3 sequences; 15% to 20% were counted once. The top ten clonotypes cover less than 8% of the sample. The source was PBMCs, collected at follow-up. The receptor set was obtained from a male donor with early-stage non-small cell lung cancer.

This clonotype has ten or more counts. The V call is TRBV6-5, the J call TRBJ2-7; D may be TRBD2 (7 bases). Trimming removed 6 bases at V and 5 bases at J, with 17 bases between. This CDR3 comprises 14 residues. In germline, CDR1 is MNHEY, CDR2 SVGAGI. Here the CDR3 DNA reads TGTGCCAGCAGCTTGGGGGGGGCCGTGGACGAGCAGTACTTC. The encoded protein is CASSLGGAVDEQYF.

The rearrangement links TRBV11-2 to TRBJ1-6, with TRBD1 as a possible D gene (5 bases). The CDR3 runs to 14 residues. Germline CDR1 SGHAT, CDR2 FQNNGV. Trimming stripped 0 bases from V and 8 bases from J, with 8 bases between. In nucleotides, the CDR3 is TGTGCCAGCAGCTTAGACAGGGCCCATTCACCCCTCCACTTT. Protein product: CASSLDRAHSPLHF.

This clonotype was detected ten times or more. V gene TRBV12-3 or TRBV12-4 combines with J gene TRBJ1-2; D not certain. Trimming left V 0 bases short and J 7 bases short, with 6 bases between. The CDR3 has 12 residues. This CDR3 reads CASSLALSGYTF. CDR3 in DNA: TGTGCCAGCAGTTTAGCGCTTTCTGGCTACACCTTC.

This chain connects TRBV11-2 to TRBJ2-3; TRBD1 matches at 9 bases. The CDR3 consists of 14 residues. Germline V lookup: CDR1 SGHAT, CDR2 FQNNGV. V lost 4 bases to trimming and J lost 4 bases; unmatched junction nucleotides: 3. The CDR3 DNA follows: TGTGCCAGCAGCTCCAGACAGGGGGCAGATACGCAGTATTTT. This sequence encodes CASSSRQGADTQYF. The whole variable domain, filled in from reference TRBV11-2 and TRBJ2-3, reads EAGVAQSPRYKIIEKRQSVAFWCNPISGHATLYWYQQILGQGPKLLIQFQNNGVVDDSQLPKDRFSAERLKGVDSTLKIQPAKLEDSAVYLCASSSRQGADTQYFGPGTRLTVL.

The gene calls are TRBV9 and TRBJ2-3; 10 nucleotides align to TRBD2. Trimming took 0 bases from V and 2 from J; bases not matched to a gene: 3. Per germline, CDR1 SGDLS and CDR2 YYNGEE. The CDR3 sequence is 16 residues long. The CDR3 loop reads CASSVGAGGNTDTQYF. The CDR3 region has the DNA TGTGCCAGCAGCGTAGGAGCGGGGGGGAACACAGATACGCAGTATTTT.

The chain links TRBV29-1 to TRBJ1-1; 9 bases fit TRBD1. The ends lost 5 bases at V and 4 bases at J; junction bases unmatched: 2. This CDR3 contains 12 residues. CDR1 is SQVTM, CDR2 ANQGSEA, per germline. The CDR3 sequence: CSVPGQGTEAFF. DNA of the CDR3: TGCAGCGTTCCGGGACAGGGCACTGAAGCTTTCTTT.

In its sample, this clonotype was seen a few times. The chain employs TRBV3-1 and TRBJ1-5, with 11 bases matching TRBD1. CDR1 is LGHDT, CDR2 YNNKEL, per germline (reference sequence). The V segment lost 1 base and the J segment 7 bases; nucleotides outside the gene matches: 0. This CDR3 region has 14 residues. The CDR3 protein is CASSQGDRGQPQHF. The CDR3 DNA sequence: TGTGCCAGCAGCCAAGGGGACAGGGGGCAGCCCCAGCATTTT. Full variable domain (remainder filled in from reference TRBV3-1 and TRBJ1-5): DTAVSQTPKYLVTQMGNDKSIKCEQNLGHDTMYWYKQDSKKFLKIMFSYNNKELIINETVPNRFSPKSPDKAHLNLHINSLELGDSAVYFCASSQGDRGQPQHFGDGTRLSIL.

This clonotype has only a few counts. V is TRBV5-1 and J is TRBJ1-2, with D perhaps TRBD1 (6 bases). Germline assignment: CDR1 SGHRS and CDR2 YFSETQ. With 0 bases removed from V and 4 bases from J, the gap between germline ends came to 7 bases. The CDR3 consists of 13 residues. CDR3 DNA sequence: TGCGCCAGCAGCTTGGGGACAGCCTATGGCTACACCTTC. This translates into CASSLGTAYGYTF.

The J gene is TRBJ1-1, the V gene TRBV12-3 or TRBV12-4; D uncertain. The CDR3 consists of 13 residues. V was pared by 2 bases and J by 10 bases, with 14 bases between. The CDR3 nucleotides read TGTGCCAGCAGTTTACAGATTGGGGTAGGAGCTTTCTTT. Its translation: CASSLQIGVGAFF.

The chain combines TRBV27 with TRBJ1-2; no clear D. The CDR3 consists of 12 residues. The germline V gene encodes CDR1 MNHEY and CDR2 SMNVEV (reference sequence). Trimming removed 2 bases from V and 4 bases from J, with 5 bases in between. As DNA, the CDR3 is TGTGCCAGCAGTTTAAATGGCTATGGCTACACCTTC. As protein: CASSLNGYGYTF.

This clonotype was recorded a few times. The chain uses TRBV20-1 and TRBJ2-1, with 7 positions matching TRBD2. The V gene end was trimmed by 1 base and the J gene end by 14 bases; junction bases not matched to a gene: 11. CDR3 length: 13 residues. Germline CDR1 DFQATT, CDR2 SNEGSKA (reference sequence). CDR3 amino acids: CSARVNNGGGEFF. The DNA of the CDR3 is TGCAGTGCTAGAGTAAACAACGGGGGAGGGGAGTTCTTC.

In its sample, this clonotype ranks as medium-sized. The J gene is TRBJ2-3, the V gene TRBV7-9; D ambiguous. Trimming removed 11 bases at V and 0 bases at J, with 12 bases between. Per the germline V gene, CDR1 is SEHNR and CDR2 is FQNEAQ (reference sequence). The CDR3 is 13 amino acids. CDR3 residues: CAGLLGSTDTQYF. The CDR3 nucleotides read TGTGCCGGCCTTCTGGGCAGCACAGATACGCAGTATTTT.

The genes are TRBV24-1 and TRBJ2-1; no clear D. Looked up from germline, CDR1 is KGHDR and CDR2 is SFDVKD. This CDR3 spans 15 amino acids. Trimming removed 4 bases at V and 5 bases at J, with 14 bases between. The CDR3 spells CATSESRDGNNEQFF. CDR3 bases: TGTGCCACCAGTGAATCCAGAGACGGTAACAATGAGCAGTTCTTC.

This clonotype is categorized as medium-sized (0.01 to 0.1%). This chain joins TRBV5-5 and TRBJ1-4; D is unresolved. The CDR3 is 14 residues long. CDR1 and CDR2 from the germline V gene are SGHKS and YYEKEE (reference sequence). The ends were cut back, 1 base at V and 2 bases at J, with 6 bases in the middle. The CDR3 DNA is TGTGCCAGCAGCTTGTTACCGACTAATGAAAAACTGTTTTTT. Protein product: CASSLLPTNEKLFF.

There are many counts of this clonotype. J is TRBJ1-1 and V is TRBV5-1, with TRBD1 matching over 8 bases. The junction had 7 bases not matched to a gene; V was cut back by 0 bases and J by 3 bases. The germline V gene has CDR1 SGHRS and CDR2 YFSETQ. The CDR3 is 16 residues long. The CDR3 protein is CASSLESRGLYTEAFF. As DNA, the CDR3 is TGCGCCAGCAGCTTGGAGTCCAGGGGGCTGTACACTGAAGCTTTCTTT.

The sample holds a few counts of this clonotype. In DNA, the CDR3 is TGTGCCAGCAGCTTAAAGGTTTTAGGCACTGAAGCTTTCTTT. Amino acid sequence: CASSLKVLGTEAFF. The chain carries TRBV11-2 and TRBJ1-1; D unresolved. The CDR3 is 14 residues long. Germline CDR1 reads SGHAT; CDR2 reads FQNNGV. Deletions cut 2 bases from V and 4 bases from J, with 11 bases between.

This CDR3 is CASSFGEKLFF. The CDR3 nucleotides are TGCGCCAGCAGCTTCGGAGAAAAACTGTTTTTT. The rearrangement joins TRBV5-1 to TRBJ1-4; no firm D call. CDR3 length: 11 amino acids. Germline V gives CDR1 SGHRS, CDR2 YFSETQ. The V end lost 2 bases, the J end lost 8 bases, and 4 bases lay between the germline ends.

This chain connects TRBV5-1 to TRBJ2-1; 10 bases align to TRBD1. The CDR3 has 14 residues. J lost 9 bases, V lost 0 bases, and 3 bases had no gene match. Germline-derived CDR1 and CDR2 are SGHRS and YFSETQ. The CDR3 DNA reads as TGCGCCAGCAGCTTGGGACAGGGGGCTGGTGAGCAGTTCTTC. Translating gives CASSLGQGAGEQFF.

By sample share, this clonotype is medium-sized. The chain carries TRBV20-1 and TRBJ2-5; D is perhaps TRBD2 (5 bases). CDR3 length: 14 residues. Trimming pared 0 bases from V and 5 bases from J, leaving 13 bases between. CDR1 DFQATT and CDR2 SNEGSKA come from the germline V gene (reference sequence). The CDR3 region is CSARDPRGGETQYF. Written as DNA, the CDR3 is TGCAGTGCTAGAGACCCCCGAGGAGGCGAGACCCAGTACTTC.

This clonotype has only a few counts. Here the CDR3 DNA reads TGTGCCAGCAGCTTAAATACAGGGAGGGAGGAGACCCAGTACTTC. Translation: CASSLNTGREETQYF. V is TRBV11-1 and J is TRBJ2-5, with a weak D call TRBD2 (7 bases). V was pared by 2 bases and J by 5 bases, with 15 bases between. This CDR3 contains 15 residues. The germline CDR1 and CDR2 sequences are SGHAT and FQDESV (reference sequence).